This T cell receptor (beta chain) originates from a study of blood T cell repertoires in COVID-19 (dated by TCRdb to the early 2020s). Broadly, across the study: ImmuneRACE Cohort 3 recovered participants were defined by two consecutive negative NP/OP PCR tests, healthcare professional clearance, or symptom resolution. Samples covering the acute and convalescent phases of COVID-19 were provided by collaborators in the United States, Italy and Spain. The material from the prospective study consisted of cDNA or gDNA derived from T cells, B-cell-depleted T cells, or PBMCs. The dataset comprised deeply sampled blood TCRbeta repertoires from subjects exposed to, actively infected with, or recovered from COVID-19. The repertoires were released in a freely available public database meant as a resource for research on the immune response to SARS-CoV-2. Samples were obtained from the ongoing ImmuneRACE study (first 160 participants) and from 1,000 to 1,500 subjects provided by 6 global collaborators. Nearly every sample came with metadata listing a de-identified subject ID, COVID-19 status, age in years and sex. Where HLA class I and class II types were available, the types were taken from metadata supplied by the sample provider, not from assay-based typing. Broad study findings and their caveats: How much clinical and demographic metadata was included differed by source and by participant, and the metadata was provided uncurated.

TCRbeta CDR3 regions were amplified from genomic DNA using the immunoSEQ Assay, a bias-controlled multiplex PCR. From the authors' description of their analysis: Nucleated cell counts per sample were estimated from amplification of reference gene primers within the assay. To quantify the absolute abundance of each unique TCRbeta CDR3 rearrangement, sequence reads were collapsed and filtered. For each sample, productive Simpson clonality was calculated as the square root of Simpson's diversity index over productive rearrangements. Held by TCRdb, this immuneACCESS table contains in-frame sequences only and omits some clones. Under half of the omission traces to an unresolved V gene where checked; the cause of the rest is unknown. The D gene and trimming were derived from the DNA, and the V and J assignments and clone size from that table. A total of 350,000 to 450,000 clones appear in this sample, around 87% of them only once. Approximately 1.9% of the sample comes from the top ten.

A remark on this clone: Its target antigen remains unknown. Per-nucleotide qualities are absent, and no much larger clonotype sits a single base away.

Enrolling through a virtual design, the prospective study's participants ranged in age from roughly 18 to 100 years and lived across about two dozen United States geographic areas. Cohort assignment in the prospective study relied on participant-reported clinical history from a screening survey and a study questionnaire. In the prospective study, mobile phlebotomists collected whole blood, serum and a nasopharyngeal or oropharyngeal swab from each participant. Prospective study participants could optionally give additional blood draws and questionnaires over an approximately two-month period. Before DNA extraction, blood samples from the prospective study were shipped at room temperature or frozen. At the junction V is shortened by 5 bases and J by 6 bases; bases outside the gene matches: 6. Taken from cysteine to phenylalanine, the CDR3 has 14 residues. This entry keeps only the CDR3 DNA: 42 bases, framed from base 1. Per the germline V gene, MRHNA is the CDR1 and SNTAGT is the CDR2.

This receptor was taken from a man aged 35 to 55 in a cohort exposed to, infected with or recovered from COVID-19 (not recorded which). The sample was PBMCs or T cells enriched from blood (not recorded which). The rearranged chain carries TRBV6-4 and TRBJ2-3; 9 bases in the middle match TRBD2. Here is the DNA: TGTGCCAGCAGTAGTAGCGGGAGACCGGATACGCAGTATTTT. The translation is CASSSSGRPDTQYF.